What follows describes a single T cell receptor (beta chain). This sample is part of a study of somatic mutations in cytotoxic T cells in rheumatoid arthritis. There are 13 residues in the CDR3. Germline V lookup: CDR1 MNHEY, CDR2 SVGAGI. V lost 7 bases and J lost 4, with 13 bases in between. Clones were sequenced by immunoSEQ multiplex PCR, and TCRdb holds only the in-frame ones, with some missing. The table has some 16,000 clones, 80% seen once. The clonotype comes from an adult with rheumatoid arthritis. Input material: CD8+ T cells sorted from blood. This rearrangement joins TRBV6-5 to TRBJ1-2; a weak D match, TRBD1 (5 bases). CDR3 sequence (DNA): TGTGCCAGCACCCAGGGCCGGATCTATGGCTACACCTTC. Translating it yields CASTQGRIYGYTF.